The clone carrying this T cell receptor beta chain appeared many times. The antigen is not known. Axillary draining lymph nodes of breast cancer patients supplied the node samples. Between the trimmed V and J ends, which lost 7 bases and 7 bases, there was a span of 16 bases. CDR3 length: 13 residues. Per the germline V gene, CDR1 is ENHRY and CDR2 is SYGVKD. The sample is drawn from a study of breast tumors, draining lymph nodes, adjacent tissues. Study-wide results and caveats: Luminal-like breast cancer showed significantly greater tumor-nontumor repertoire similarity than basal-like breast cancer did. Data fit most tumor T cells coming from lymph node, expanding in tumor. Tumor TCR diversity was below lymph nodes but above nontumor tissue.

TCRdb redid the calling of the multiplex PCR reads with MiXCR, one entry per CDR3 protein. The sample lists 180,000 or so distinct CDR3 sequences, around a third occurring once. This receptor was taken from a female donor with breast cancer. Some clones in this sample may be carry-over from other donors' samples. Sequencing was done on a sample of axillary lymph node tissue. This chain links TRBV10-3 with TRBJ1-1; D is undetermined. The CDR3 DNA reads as TGTGCCATCACTCGCGGTTCACGTTTTGAAGCTTTCTTT. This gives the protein CAITRGSRFEAFF.